The entry below gives a single T cell receptor beta chain sequence along with its context. Its antigen remains unidentified. The CDR3 loop spans 15 amino acids. CDR1 and CDR2 (germline): SGHRS, YFSETQ. The V gene lost 7 bases and the J gene lost 1 base, with 16 bases spanning the gap. Profiling relied on immunoSEQ multiplex PCR, and the TCRdb table lists in-frame clones only, not all of them. The repertoire holds roughly 20,000 clones, with around 86% as singletons. This sample is drawn from a study of neoadjuvant nivolumab and ipilimumab in lung cancer. Study-wide findings and caveats: A small number of samples were TCR sequenced.

This material consisted of peripheral blood, taken before neoadjuvant nivolumab, alone or with ipilimumab. The clonotype originates from an adult with non-small cell lung cancer. The rearrangement joins TRBV5-1 to TRBJ2-3; possible D gene TRBD2, 6 bases. The CDR3 bases are TGCGCCAGCTCCCTCTGGGGAGGACGCACAGATACGCAGTATTTT. Translation: CASSLWGGRTDTQYF.